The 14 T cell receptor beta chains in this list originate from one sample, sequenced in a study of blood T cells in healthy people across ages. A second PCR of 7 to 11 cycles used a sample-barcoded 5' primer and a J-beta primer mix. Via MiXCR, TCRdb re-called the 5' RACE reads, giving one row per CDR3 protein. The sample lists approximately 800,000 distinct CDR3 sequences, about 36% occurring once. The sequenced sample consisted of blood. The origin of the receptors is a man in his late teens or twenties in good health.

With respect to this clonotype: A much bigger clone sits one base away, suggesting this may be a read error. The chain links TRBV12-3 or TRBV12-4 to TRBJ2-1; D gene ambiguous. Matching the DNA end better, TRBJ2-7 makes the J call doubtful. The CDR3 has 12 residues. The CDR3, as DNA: TGTGCCAGCAGTTTAGACGCCAATGAGCAGTACTTC. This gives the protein CASSLDANEQYF.

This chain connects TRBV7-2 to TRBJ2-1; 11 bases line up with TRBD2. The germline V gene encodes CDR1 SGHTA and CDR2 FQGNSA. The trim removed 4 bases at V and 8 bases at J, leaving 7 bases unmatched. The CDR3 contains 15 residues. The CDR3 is CASSSTSGVMDEQFF. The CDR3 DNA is TGTGCCAGCAGCTCGACTAGCGGGGTCATGGATGAGCAGTTCTTC.

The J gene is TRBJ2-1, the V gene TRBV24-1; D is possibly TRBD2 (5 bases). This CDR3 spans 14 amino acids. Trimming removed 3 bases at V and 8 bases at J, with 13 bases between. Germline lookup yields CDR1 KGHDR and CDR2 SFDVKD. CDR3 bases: TGTGCCACCAGTGATGACGGCGTGAGGGATGAGCAGTTCTTC. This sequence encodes CATSDDGVRDEQFF.

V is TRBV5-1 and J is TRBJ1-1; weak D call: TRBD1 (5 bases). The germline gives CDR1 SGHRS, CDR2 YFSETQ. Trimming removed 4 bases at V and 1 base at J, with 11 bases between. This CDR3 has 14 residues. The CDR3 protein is CASSTRQRNTEAFF. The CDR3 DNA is TGCGCCAGCAGCACCCGACAGCGGAACACTGAAGCTTTCTTT.

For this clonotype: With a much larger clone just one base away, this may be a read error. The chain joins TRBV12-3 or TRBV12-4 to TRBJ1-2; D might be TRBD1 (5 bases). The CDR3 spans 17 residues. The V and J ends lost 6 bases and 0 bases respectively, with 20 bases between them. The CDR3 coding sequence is TGTGCCAGCAGCCGAAGGGACGGCCAACCTTCTAACTATGGCTACACCTTC. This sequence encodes CASSRRDGQPSNYGYTF.

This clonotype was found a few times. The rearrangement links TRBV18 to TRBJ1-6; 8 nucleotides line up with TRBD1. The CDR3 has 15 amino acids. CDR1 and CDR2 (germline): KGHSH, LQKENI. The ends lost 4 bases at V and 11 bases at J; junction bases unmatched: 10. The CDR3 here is CASSLRMTGDPPLHF. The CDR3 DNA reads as TGTGCCAGCTCACTTCGTATGACAGGGGACCCACCCCTCCACTTT.

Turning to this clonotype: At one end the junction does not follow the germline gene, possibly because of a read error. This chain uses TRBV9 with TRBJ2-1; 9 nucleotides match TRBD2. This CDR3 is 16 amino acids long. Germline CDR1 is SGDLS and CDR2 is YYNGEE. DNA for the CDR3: TGTGCCAGCGGCGTAGGAAAGGGACTAGCTTACAATGAGCAGTTCTTC. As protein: CASGVGKGLAYNEQFF.

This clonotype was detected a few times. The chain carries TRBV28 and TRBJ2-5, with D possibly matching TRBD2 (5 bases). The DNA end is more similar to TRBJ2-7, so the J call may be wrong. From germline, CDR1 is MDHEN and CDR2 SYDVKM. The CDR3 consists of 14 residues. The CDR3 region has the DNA TGTGCCAGCAGCAGGACTGTCCTCTCGGGCGAGCAGTACTTC. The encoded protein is CASSRTVLSGEQYF.

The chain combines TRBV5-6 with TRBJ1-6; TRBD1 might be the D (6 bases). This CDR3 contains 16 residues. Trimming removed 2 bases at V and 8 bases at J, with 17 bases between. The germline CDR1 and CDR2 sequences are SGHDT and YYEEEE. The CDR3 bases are TGTGCCAGCAGCTTCCCTCCTTCCCAGGGGTATTCACCCCTCCACTTT. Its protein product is CASSFPPSQGYSPLHF. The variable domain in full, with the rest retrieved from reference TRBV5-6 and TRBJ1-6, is DAGVTQSPTHLIKTRGQQVTLRCSPKSGHDTVSWYQQALGQGPQFIFQYYEEEERQRGNFPDRFSGHQFPNYSSELNVNALLLGDSALYLCASSFPPSQGYSPLHFGNGTRLTVT.

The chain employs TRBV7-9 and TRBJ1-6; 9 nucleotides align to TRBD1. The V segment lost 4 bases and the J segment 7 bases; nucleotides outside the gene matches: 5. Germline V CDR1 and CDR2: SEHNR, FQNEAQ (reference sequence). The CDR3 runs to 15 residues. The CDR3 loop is CASSSWTGANSPLHF. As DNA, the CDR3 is TGTGCCAGCAGCTCCTGGACAGGGGCGAATTCACCCCTCCACTTT.

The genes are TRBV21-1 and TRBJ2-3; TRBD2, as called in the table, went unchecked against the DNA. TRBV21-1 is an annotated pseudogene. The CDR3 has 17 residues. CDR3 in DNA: TGTGCCAGCAGCAAAGATGGTGGCGGGGGGCCTCACGATACGCAGTATTTT. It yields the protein CASSKDGGGGPHDTQYF.

For the CDR3, the DNA is TGCGCCAGCAGCTTGCGGGAGGATGAAAAACTGTTTTTT. It translates to CASSLREDEKLFF. The rearrangement uses TRBV5-1 and TRBJ1-4; D gene ambiguous. Deletions cut 1 base from V and 6 bases from J, with 7 bases between. The CDR3 covers 13 residues. Germline CDR1 and CDR2: SGHRS and YFSETQ. Looking up the rest from reference TRBV5-1 and TRBJ1-4 gives the full variable domain: KAGVTQTPRYLIKTRGQQVTLSCSPISGHRSVSWYQQTPGQGLQFLFEYFSETQRNKGNFPGRFSGRQFSNSRSEMNVSTLELGDSALYLCASSLREDEKLFFGSGTQLSVL.

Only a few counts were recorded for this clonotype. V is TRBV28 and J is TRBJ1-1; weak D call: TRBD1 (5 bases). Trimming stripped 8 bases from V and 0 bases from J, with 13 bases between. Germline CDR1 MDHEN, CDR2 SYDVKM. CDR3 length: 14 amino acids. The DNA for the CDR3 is TGTGCCAGCGGGGTACTAGGGGTGAACACTGAAGCTTTCTTT. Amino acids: CASGVLGVNTEAFF.

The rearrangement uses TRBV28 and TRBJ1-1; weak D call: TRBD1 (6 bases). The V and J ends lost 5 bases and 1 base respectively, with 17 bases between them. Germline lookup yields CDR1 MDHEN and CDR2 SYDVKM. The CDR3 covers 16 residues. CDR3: CASSLLQGLPNTEAFF. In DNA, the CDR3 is TGTGCCAGCAGTCTATTACAGGGTCTCCCGAACACTGAAGCTTTCTTT.